These 4 T cell receptor beta chains came from one sample sequenced in a study of shared clonotypes between healthy human individuals. Using immunoSEQ multiplex PCR, the repertoire was profiled, and TCRdb retains in-frame clones only, with some absent. The table shows some 1.1 million clones, with about 72% occurring only once. The sequenced material came from memory CD4+ T cells from PBMCs. Stated subset: CD45RA-negative fraction. The origin of the receptors is a man aged 18 to 29 in good health. Some clones in this sample may be carry-over from other donors' samples.

This clone was detected once. The chain is built from TRBV7-6 and TRBJ2-7; 8 bases fit TRBD1. Germline values: CDR1 SGHVS, CDR2 FNYEAQ. V lost 2 bases, J lost 7 bases, and 7 bases stayed unmatched. This CDR3 is built from 14 residues. The CDR3 DNA sequence: TGTGCCAGCAGCTTACGGACAGGGTTTGGGGAGCAGTACTTC. Protein: CASSLRTGFGEQYF.

The chain's CDR3 is CATSRVPDRYTGELFF. CDR3 sequence (DNA): TGTGCCACCAGCAGGGTACCGGACAGATACACCGGGGAGCTGTTTTTT. The chain uses TRBV15 and TRBJ2-2; tentatively, D is TRBD1 (6 bases). V lost 3 bases and J lost 3, with 14 bases in between. This CDR3 region has 16 residues. The germline CDR1 and CDR2 sequences are LNHNV and YYDKDF (reference sequence).

For this clone: Additional DNA sequences in this sample encode the identical CDR3. The chain uses TRBV7-3 and TRBJ2-5; 8 nucleotides align to TRBD1. J lost 5 bases, V lost 5 bases, and 4 bases had no gene match. The CDR3 is 13 residues long. In germline, CDR1 is SGHTA, CDR2 FQGTGA. Here the CDR3 reads CASSPGGLETQYF. The CDR3 nucleotides are TGTGCCAGCAGCCCAGGGGGCTTGGAGACCCAGTACTTC. The variable domain in full, completed from reference TRBV7-3 and TRBJ2-5, reads GAGVSQTPSNKVTEKGKYVELRCDPISGHTALYWYRQSLGQGPEFLIYFQGTGAADDSGLPNDRFFAVRPEGSVSTLKIQRTERGDSAVYLCASSPGGLETQYFGPGTRLLVL.

The chain is built from TRBV20-1 and TRBJ2-1; perhaps TRBD1 as D (6 bases). The CDR3 sequence is 10 residues long. Germline lookup yields CDR1 DFQATT and CDR2 SNEGSKA (reference sequence). CDR3 nucleotides: TGCAGAGCGCAGGGGAATGAGCAGTTCTTC. Amino acid sequence: CRAQGNEQFF.